What follows are 9 T cell receptor beta chains derived from one specimen sequenced in a study of technical replicates of blood from a handful of donors (dated by TCRdb to the late 2010s). The receptor library was made with the immunoSEQ multiplex PCR assay. TCRdb retrieved this table from immuneACCESS and kept in-frame rearrangements only. Not all clones are present; in checked studies, unresolved V genes account for under half, and no reason is known for the remainder. The sample profile shows tens of thousands of clones; just under 95% of them were found once. Under 0.35% of the sample is taken by the ten largest. Material: T cells isolated from PBMCs. These receptors originate from a human donor in good health.

V usage is TRBV28 and J usage is TRBJ1-1, with D possibly matching TRBD1 (5 bases). Germline V gene data show CDR1 as MDHEN and CDR2 as SYDVKM. The CDR3 length is 11 residues. V gave up 7 bases and J gave up 11 bases, with 14 bases separating them. The CDR3 loop reads CASIAGGSAFF. The DNA of the CDR3 is TGTGCCAGCATAGCCGGGGGTAGCGCTTTCTTT.

The J gene is TRBJ2-3, the V gene TRBV7-3, with 10 bases lining up with TRBD2. After removal of 1 base from V and 4 bases from J, the junction contained 5 bases not matched to a gene. Germline CDR1 and CDR2: SGHTA and FQGTGA. CDR3 size: 16 residues. CDR3 bases: TGTGCCAGCAGCTTAATTAGCGGGAGGAAGGCAGATACGCAGTATTTT. Its protein product is CASSLISGRKADTQYF.

The chain employs TRBV30 and TRBJ1-1; TRBD1 aligns across 12 bases. Unmatched junction bases numbered 10, after V lost 6 bases and J lost 5 bases. This CDR3 is 15 amino acids long. CDR1 is GTSNPN, CDR2 SVGIG, per germline (reference sequence). DNA of the CDR3: TGTGCCTGTCCTCCGGGACAGGGGGCGGAAACTGAAGCTTTCTTT. This gives the protein CACPPGQGAETEAFF.

V usage is TRBV27 and J usage is TRBJ2-3, with 9 bases that match TRBD1. Trimming removed 5 bases from V and 3 bases from J; junction bases left unmatched: 6. In germline, CDR1 is MNHEY, CDR2 SMNVEV (reference sequence). The CDR3 covers 15 residues. The chain's CDR3 is CASSLTGTGTDTQYF. Written as DNA, the CDR3 is TGTGCCAGCAGTCTAACCGGGACAGGGACAGATACGCAGTATTTT.

J is TRBJ2-2 and V is TRBV5-1; no firm D call. Germline CDR1 is SGHRS and CDR2 is YFSETQ. Trimming removed 6 bases at V and 6 bases at J, with 6 bases between. This CDR3 region has 11 residues. This CDR3 reads CASTTAGELFF. The CDR3 coding sequence is TGCGCCAGCACTACAGCCGGGGAGCTGTTTTTT.

V and J are TRBV6-5 and TRBJ2-7, with 9 bases aligning to TRBD1. This CDR3 has 15 residues. Germline V CDR1 and CDR2: MNHEY, SVGAGI. Unmatched junction bases numbered 14, after V lost 8 bases and J lost 6 bases. The CDR3 loop is CASGKGTGRVGEQYF. The CDR3 nucleotides are TGTGCCAGCGGGAAGGGGACAGGGAGGGTTGGCGAGCAGTACTTC.

The rearrangement joins TRBV6-5 to TRBJ2-2; tentatively, D is TRBD2 (7 bases). CDR1 is MNHEY and CDR2 is SVGAGI in the germline V gene. Trimming cost V 8 bases and J 3 bases, with 13 bases left between them. CDR3 length: 14 amino acids. CDR3 sequence: CASLEGGDTGELFF. The CDR3 nucleotides read TGTGCCAGCCTTGAGGGGGGGGACACCGGGGAGCTGTTTTTT.

V is TRBV27 and J is TRBJ2-2; 11 bases align to TRBD1. In germline, CDR1 is MNHEY, CDR2 SMNVEV (reference sequence). The junction had 8 bases not matched to a gene; V was cut back by 3 bases and J by 5 bases. This CDR3 comprises 17 residues. The CDR3 reads CASSFSMGTGGTGELFF. The CDR3, as DNA: TGTGCCAGCAGTTTTTCAATGGGGACAGGGGGTACCGGGGAGCTGTTTTTT.

A single count supports this clone. The V and J genes are TRBV29-1 and TRBJ1-4; D unclear. This CDR3 has 14 amino acids. Germline V gene lookup returns CDR1 SQVTM and CDR2 ANQGSEA. Trimming removed 4 bases from V and 0 bases from J, with 9 bases in between. The CDR3 loop reads CSVALRATNEKLFF. The CDR3 nucleotides are TGCAGCGTTGCCCTGAGGGCAACTAATGAAAAACTGTTTTTT.